The 26 T cell receptor beta chains reported below all come from one sample, sequenced in a study of CXCR4 blockade with PD-1 therapy in pancreatic cancer. Data came from immunoSEQ multiplex PCR; TCRdb stores just in-frame clones and leaves some out. The sample has about 3,600 clones, roughly two fifths seen once. The sequenced material came from tumor tissue. These receptor sequences come from a human donor with pancreatic ductal adenocarcinoma.

This chain connects TRBV19 to TRBJ1-1; TRBD1 matches at 7 bases. The ends lost 5 bases at V and 2 bases at J; junction bases unmatched: 11. CDR1 LNHDA and CDR2 SQIVND come from the germline V gene (reference sequence). CDR3 length: 16 amino acids. The CDR3 DNA is TGTGCCAGTAGTGGGGGCTACAGGGGCAGAAACACTGAAGCTTTCTTT. Residues: CASSGGYRGRNTEAFF.

The chain joins TRBV6-8 to TRBJ2-3, with a tentative D call TRBD2 (6 bases). The V gene lost 8 bases and the J gene lost 1 base, with 10 bases spanning the gap. CDR3 length: 13 residues. Germline values: CDR1 MNHGY, CDR2 SAAAGT. CDR3 loop: CASRSGGTDTQYF. The DNA for the CDR3 is TGTGCCAGCCGATCGGGGGGCACAGATACGCAGTATTTT.

This clone has just a few counts. This rearrangement joins TRBV6-8 to TRBJ1-6; no clear D gene. CDR1 MNHGY and CDR2 SAAAGT come from the germline V gene. The CDR3 is 12 residues long. Trimming took 6 bases from V and 10 from J, leaving 10 bases between them. The CDR3 region has the DNA TGTGCCAGCAGGGAAAGTGAGTCACCCCTCCACTTT. Protein: CASRESESPLHF.

This clone was seen a few times. The rearrangement uses TRBV6-8 and TRBJ1-6; the D gene is possibly TRBD1 (6 bases). Trimming removed 4 bases at V and 10 bases at J, with 17 bases between. The germline CDR1 and CDR2 sequences are MNHGY and SAAAGT. This CDR3 has 15 residues. The CDR3 here is CASSSRQVGRSPLHF. DNA for the CDR3: TGTGCCAGCAGTTCGAGACAGGTTGGGAGGTCACCCCTCCACTTT.

Only a few counts were recorded for this clone. The chain combines TRBV19 with TRBJ1-5, with D possibly matching TRBD1 (5 bases). V shed 3 bases and J shed 0 bases, with 9 bases lying between them. Per the germline V gene, CDR1 is LNHDA and CDR2 is SQIVND (reference sequence). The CDR3 sequence is 15 residues long. The CDR3 DNA is TGTGCCAGTAGTATGGGGGGAAATAGCAATCAGCCCCAGCATTTT. Protein product: CASSMGGNSNQPQHF.

The chain combines TRBV5-1 with TRBJ2-7; a weak D match, TRBD1 (5 bases). Looked up from germline, CDR1 is SGHRS and CDR2 is YFSETQ. V shed 0 bases and J shed 3 bases, with 13 bases lying between them. This CDR3 has 15 amino acids. The CDR3 DNA sequence: TGCGCCAGCAGCTTGGATTCCGACAGATTCTACGAGCAGTACTTC. Its protein is CASSLDSDRFYEQYF.

The chain links TRBV5-1 to TRBJ2-6; D possibly matches TRBD1 or TRBD2 (5 bases each). This CDR3 contains 16 residues. Trimming cost V 4 bases and J 0 bases, with 11 bases left between them. Germline-derived CDR1 and CDR2 are SGHRS and YFSETQ. The CDR3 reads CASSPGPTSGANVLTF. The CDR3, as DNA: TGCGCCAGCAGCCCGGGACCCACCTCTGGGGCCAACGTCCTGACTTTC.

The V call is TRBV1, the J call TRBJ2-1; the table's D call, TRBD2, has no DNA check behind it. TRBV1 is termed a pseudogene. The CDR3 length is 14 residues. The CDR3, as DNA: TGCGCCAGCAGCCACCTTACTAGCGGGGGTGAGCAGTTCTTC. Protein: CASSHLTSGGEQFF.

The rearrangement joins TRBV25-1 to TRBJ1-2; no reliable D call. The V and J ends lost 7 bases and 8 bases respectively, with 17 bases between them. Germline CDR1 reads MGHDK; CDR2 reads SYGVNS. The CDR3 has 13 amino acids. The CDR3 nucleotides are TGTGCCAGCACCCAATCTAGCGTGTACGGCTACACCTTC. It codes for CASTQSSVYGYTF.

Comment on this clone: At one of its ends the junction is not consistent with the germline gene, which may arise from a read error. A nucleotide was unread or ambiguous, so the corresponding amino acid is written X. This rearrangement joins TRBV18 to TRBJ1-4, with TRBD1 identical over 7 bases. Germline-derived CDR1 and CDR2 are KGHSH and LQKENI. The CDR3 runs to 16 residues. The CDR3 spells CASXPVRGTDNEKLFF. The CDR3 DNA reads TGTGCCAGCYCACCTGTCCGTGGGACAGACAATGAAAAACTGTTTTTT.

This clone is medium-sized by share. This chain joins TRBV6-8 and TRBJ2-7, with unresolved D. The ends were cut back, 11 bases at V and 5 bases at J, with 19 bases in the middle. Germline values: CDR1 MNHGY, CDR2 SAAAGT. The CDR3 runs to 13 residues. The DNA of the CDR3 is TGTGCCGTTCGAGGAGCGACGGTCAACGAGCAGTACTTC. Translated, it gives CAVRGATVNEQYF.

This clone is deemed medium-sized. The chain couples TRBV11-3 to TRBJ2-7; 7 bases are a match to TRBD1. The V gene end was trimmed by 3 bases and the J gene end by 6 bases; junction bases not matched to a gene: 11. The CDR3 has 15 residues. Germline CDR1 reads SGHNT; CDR2 reads YENEEA. The CDR3 loop is CASSLGDRVGLEQYF. The CDR3 nucleotides are TGTGCCAGCAGCTTGGGAGACAGGGTTGGTCTCGAGCAGTACTTC.

The chain is built from TRBV29-1 and TRBJ2-5; D gene ambiguous. Germline assignment: CDR1 SQVTM and CDR2 ANQGSEA. This CDR3 spans 13 amino acids. V shed 4 bases and J shed 4 bases, with 13 bases lying between them. The CDR3 sequence: CSVGQANVETQYF. CDR3 coding DNA: TGCAGCGTTGGGCAGGCTAATGTAGAGACCCAGTACTTC.

V usage is TRBV10-2 and J usage is TRBJ2-3, with D possibly called TRBD1 or TRBD2 (5 bases each). CDR1 and CDR2 from the germline V gene are WSHSY and SAAADI. The CDR3 has 17 amino acids. Deletions cut 5 bases from V and 2 bases from J, with 20 bases between. The CDR3 sequence is CASSYSEPGQITDTQYF. CDR3 DNA sequence: TGCGCCAGCAGTTACTCTGAACCGGGGCAAATCACAGATACGCAGTATTTT.

The chain combines TRBV29-1 with TRBJ1-2, with D possibly TRBD1 on 5 matching bases. The V gene's germline CDR1 is SQVTM and CDR2 ANQGSEA. The CDR3 consists of 14 residues. Between the trimmed V and J ends, which lost 7 bases and 2 bases, there was a span of 17 bases. The CDR3 coding sequence is TGCAGCGCCCGGGGACTGGGAGGGAACTATGGCTACACCTTC. Translation gives CSARGLGGNYGYTF.

This chain links TRBV9 with TRBJ2-5; 8 nucleotides align to TRBD2. V shed 3 bases and J 5 bases; nucleotides not matched to a gene: 3. The CDR3 is 13 residues long. Germline V lookup: CDR1 SGDLS, CDR2 YYNGEE. CDR3 DNA sequence: TGTGCCAGCAGCGGGACTAGCACGGAGACCCAGTACTTC. Translated: CASSGTSTETQYF.

This clone showed up just a few times. V is TRBV6-8 and J is TRBJ2-1, with 8 positions matching TRBD2. The CDR3 covers 15 residues. J gave up 10 bases and V 8 bases, and 16 bases lay outside the gene matches. Germline lookup yields CDR1 MNHGY and CDR2 SAAAGT. CDR3 protein: CASGPRVAGLWEQFF. CDR3 DNA sequence: TGTGCCAGCGGACCCCGGGTAGCGGGGCTGTGGGAGCAGTTCTTC.

The rearrangement links TRBV10-1 to TRBJ1-5, with D unresolved. Trimming left V 3 bases short and J 0 bases short, with 0 bases between. The CDR3 totals 12 residues. Germline V lookup: CDR1 WNHNN, CDR2 SYGVQD (reference sequence). The CDR3 region has the DNA TGCGCCAGCAGTGATAGCAATCAGCCCCAGCATTTT. Encoded protein: CASSDSNQPQHF.

This chain uses TRBV28 with TRBJ2-7, with 7 bases fitting TRBD1. The CDR3 spans 15 residues. CDR1 is MDHEN and CDR2 is SYDVKM in the germline V gene. V lost 5 bases and J lost 3; bases outside the gene matches: 10. The CDR3 DNA reads TGTGCCAGCAGTCCCCGAGGGACAGTCCGCTACGAGCAGTACTTC. It yields the protein CASSPRGTVRYEQYF.

The rearrangement joins TRBV15 to TRBJ2-7; no clear D gene. Germline CDR1 and CDR2: LNHNV and YYDKDF (reference sequence). Trimming shortened V by 3 bases and J by 0 bases, and 9 bases separated the two germline ends. The CDR3 totals 14 residues. This chain's CDR3 is CATSRTGLSYEQYF. The CDR3 nucleotides read TGTGCCACCAGCAGGACTGGCCTCTCCTACGAGCAGTACTTC.

The chain uses TRBV29-1 and TRBJ1-6; no clear D. Germline CDR1 SQVTM, CDR2 ANQGSEA. V lost 4 bases and J lost 10, with 14 bases in between. CDR3 length equals 13 residues. CDR3 protein: CSVAEGAESPLHF. The CDR3 nucleotides read TGCAGCGTTGCGGAGGGCGCGGAGTCACCCCTCCACTTT.

The V call is TRBV18, the J call TRBJ2-5, with D possibly TRBD1 on 5 matching bases. The ends were cut back, 5 bases at V and 4 bases at J, with 11 bases in the middle. This CDR3 is built from 13 residues. CDR1 and CDR2 from the germline V gene are KGHSH and LQKENI. The CDR3 reads CASSSQVRETQYF. CDR3 sequence (DNA): TGTGCCAGCTCATCACAGGTTCGAGAGACCCAGTACTTC.

This clone is classed as medium-sized (0.01 to 0.1%). V usage is TRBV10-3 and J usage is TRBJ2-3; D is possibly TRBD2 (6 bases). The CDR3 has 14 residues. Trimming shortened V by 2 bases and J by 8 bases, and 14 bases separated the two germline ends. The germline V gene has CDR1 ENHRY and CDR2 SYGVKD. The CDR3 nucleotides read TGTGCCATCAGTGAGGGAGATAGGGGAGGTACGCAGTATTTT. It specifies CAISEGDRGGTQYF.

In its sample, this clone ranks as large. The genes are TRBV18 and TRBJ2-1; D uncertain. CDR1 KGHSH and CDR2 LQKENI come from the germline V gene. This CDR3 is 12 amino acids long. Trimming removed 3 bases at V and 4 bases at J, with 4 bases between. The DNA for the CDR3 is TGTGCCAGCTCACCCGGTTACAATGAGCAGTTCTTC. As protein: CASSPGYNEQFF.

The chain joins TRBV15 to TRBJ2-7; 10 bases line up with TRBD1. The CDR3 length is 15 residues. Trimming removed 4 bases from V and 4 bases from J; junction bases left unmatched: 7. CDR1 is LNHNV, CDR2 YYDKDF, per germline (reference sequence). Here the CDR3 DNA reads TGTGCCACCAGCACTCCGGGACAGGGGTGGTACGAGCAGTACTTC. It translates to CATSTPGQGWYEQYF.

The chain employs TRBV7-6 and TRBJ1-6; D unresolved. Looked up from germline, CDR1 is SGHVS and CDR2 is FNYEAQ. The V end lost 5 bases, the J end lost 6 bases, and 11 bases lay between the germline ends. This CDR3 is 14 amino acids long. The CDR3 DNA sequence: TGTGCCAGCAGCGGCGCAAGCGTTAATTCACCCCTCCACTTT. Protein: CASSGASVNSPLHF.